This is a list of T cell receptor beta chains from one sample in a study of shared clonotypes between healthy human individuals. Repertoires were generated with immunoSEQ multiplex PCR, while TCRdb's copy carries only in-frame clones and drops some. The sample contains millions of clones, around 96% of which appear only once. What was sequenced was naive CD8+ T cells sorted from blood. Receptors were obtained from a man younger than 35 in good health. The CDR3 runs from the conserved cysteine through the conserved F or W. The D gene is left open where the match is weak. A row's size may be missing; if present it is once, few, many or a size class.

14 . . TRBJ2-5 TRBV6-5 CASGTGLGRETQYF TGTGCCAGCGGAACAGGGTTGGGGAGGGAGACCCAGTACTTC
14 TRBD1 . TRBJ2-7 TRBV7-8 CASSAGTGYHEQYF TGTGCCAGCAGCGCCGGGACAGGGTACCACGAGCAGTACTTC
16 TRBD1 . TRBJ2-7 TRBV19 CASSPSGQGFPYEQYF TGTGCCAGTAGTCCCTCCGGACAGGGTTTCCCCTACGAGCAGTACTTC
14 . . TRBJ1-1 TRBV27 CASKPGGAYSEAFF TGTGCCAGCAAACCGGGGGGGGCCTACTCTGAAGCTTTCTTT
17 TRBD2 . TRBJ2-1 TRBV7-8 CASSSSIAGGPYNEQFF TGTGCCAGCAGCTCTTCTATAGCGGGAGGGCCTTACAATGAGCAGTTCTTC
15 . once TRBJ2-2 TRBV5-1 CASSLAVTNTGELFF TGCGCCAGCAGCTTGGCCGTTACCAACACCGGGGAGCTGTTTTTT
12 . . TRBJ2-1 TRBV2 CASEGLQGRKFF TGTGCCAGCGAGGGGCTACAGGGTAGGAAGTTCTTC
16 . . TRBJ1-1 TRBV28 CASSLSPISMNTEAFF TGTGCCAGCAGTTTATCCCCGATTTCGATGAACACTGAAGCTTTCTTT
13 . . TRBJ1-1 TRBV19 CASSIGHNTEAFF TGTGCCAGTAGTATAGGACACAACACTGAAGCTTTCTTT
14 TRBD2 . TRBJ2-7 TRBV9 CASSVGGLVYEQYF TGTGCCAGCAGCGTAGGTGGACTAGTATACGAGCAGTACTTC
11 TRBD2 . TRBJ2-1 TRBV2 CASTSVSEQFF TGTGCCAGTACTAGCGTGAGTGAGCAGTTCTTC
13 TRBD2 . TRBJ2-7 TRBV6-5 CASSLGGGTEQYF TGTGCCAGCAGTTTGGGGGGGGGTACCGAGCAGTACTTC
17 TRBD2 . TRBJ2-3 TRBV9 CASSVVEAGGPWDTQYF TGTGCCAGCAGCGTAGTAGAGGCGGGAGGGCCATGGGATACGCAGTATTTT
13 . once TRBJ2-5 TRBV29-1 CSVESGGPETQYF TGCAGCGTTGAATCCGGGGGACCAGAGACCCAGTACTTC
16 TRBD1 . TRBJ1-5 TRBV7-8 CASSLRTGMGNQPQHF TGTGCCAGCAGCCTGCGGACAGGGATGGGAAATCAGCCCCAGCATTTT
17 . . TRBJ2-1 TRBV7-2 CASREPSDPMAYNEQFF TGTGCCAGCAGAGAACCTAGCGACCCCATGGCATACAATGAGCAGTTCTTC
15 . . TRBJ2-2 TRBV5-4 CASSHPRWARGELFF TGTGCCAGCAGCCATCCTCGCTGGGCCCGCGGGGAGCTGTTTTTT
15 . . TRBJ1-5 TRBV4-2 CASSQDEGANQPQHF TGTGCCAGCAGCCAAGACGAGGGAGCTAATCAGCCCCAGCATTTT
14 TRBD2 . TRBJ2-7 TRBV13 CASSYSGSSYEQYF TGTGCCAGCAGCTATAGCGGGAGCTCCTACGAGCAGTACTTC
15 . . TRBJ2-3 TRBV6-5 CASSSWYGVSDTQYF TGTGCCAGCAGCTCGTGGTACGGGGTCTCAGATACGCAGTATTTT
15 TRBD1 . TRBJ2-7 TRBV4-3 CASSQGRDRVYEQYF TGCGCCAGCAGCCAGGGCCGGGACAGGGTCTACGAGCAGTACTTC
16 TRBD1 . TRBJ2-3 TRBV19 CASSMRQGVVTDTQYF TGTGCCAGTAGTATGAGACAGGGAGTGGTCACAGATACGCAGTATTTT
14 . . TRBJ2-7 TRBV9 CASSGRDGSYEQYF TGTGCCAGCAGCGGGCGGGACGGATCCTACGAGCAGTACTTC
15 TRBD1 . TRBJ1-6 TRBV27 CASSFGQGAWSPLHF TGTGCCAGCAGTTTCGGACAGGGGGCTTGGTCACCCCTCCACTTT
15 . . TRBJ1-6 TRBV27 CASSLWGSPNSPLHF TGTGCCAGCAGTTTGTGGGGCTCGCCTAATTCACCCCTCCACTTT
17 TRBD1 . TRBJ2-2 TRBV4-3 CASSLSPTGTGTGELFF TGCGCCAGCAGCCTTTCCCCGACAGGGACGGGCACCGGGGAGCTGTTTTTT
15 TRBD1 . TRBJ1-4 TRBV13 CASSFWTGSGEKLFF TGTGCCAGCAGCTTCTGGACAGGGAGCGGTGAAAAACTGTTTTTT
15 . . TRBJ1-2 TRBV4-1 CASSTRTLGDYGYTF TGCGCCAGCAGCACCCGGACCCTGGGGGACTATGGCTACACCTTC
15 . . TRBJ1-4 TRBV11-2 CASSSNRVANEKLFF TGTGCCAGCAGCTCAAACAGGGTTGCTAATGAAAAACTGTTTTTT
14 . . TRBJ1-1 TRBV4-1 CASSQGPSPTEAFF TGCGCCAGCAGCCAAGGACCGTCCCCCACTGAAGCTTTCTTT
14 TRBD2 once TRBJ2-7 TRBV19 CASSILGGSNEQYF TGTGCCAGTAGTATCCTCGGCGGGAGTAACGAGCAGTACTTC
17 TRBD2 . TRBJ2-5 TRBV2 CASSEYPLTSYQETQYF TGTGCCAGCAGTGAATACCCCCTGACTAGCTACCAAGAGACCCAGTACTTC
14 . once TRBJ1-1 TRBV19 CASSTWTVYTEAFF TGTGCCAGTAGTACCTGGACCGTTTACACTGAAGCTTTCTTT
15 . . TRBJ2-6 TRBV29-1 CSVEERDSGANVLTF TGCAGCGTTGAAGAGAGGGACTCTGGGGCCAACGTCCTGACTTTC
14 TRBD2 . TRBJ2-7 TRBV19 CASSMTSSSVEQYF TGTGCCAGTAGTATGACTAGCAGTAGCGTCGAGCAGTACTTC
16 . . TRBJ2-7 TRBV9 CASSVEGAGMIYEQYF TGTGCCAGCAGCGTAGAGGGCGCGGGTATGATCTACGAGCAGTACTTC
12 . . TRBJ2-1 TRBV11-2 CASSPPSDEQFF TGTGCCAGCAGCCCCCCCAGCGATGAGCAGTTCTTC
13 . . TRBJ2-5 TRBV7-9 CASSPLAQGTQYF TGTGCCAGCAGCCCACTAGCTCAGGGGACCCAGTACTTC
15 TRBD1 . TRBJ1-4 TRBV9 CASGPAGTGNEKLFF TGTGCCAGCGGGCCCGCCGGGACAGGGAATGAAAAACTGTTTTTT
15 . . TRBJ2-5 TRBV6-1 CASTTLAPRQETQYF TGTGCCAGTACCACCTTAGCGCCCCGACAAGAGACCCAGTACTTC
15 TRBD1 . TRBJ2-3 TRBV7-9 CASSLAGQGADTQYF TGTGCCAGCAGCTTAGCGGGACAGGGGGCAGATACGCAGTATTTT
14 . . TRBJ1-5 TRBV5-8 CASSSGGEVEPQHF TGTGCCAGCAGCTCGGGGGGGGAGGTTGAGCCCCAGCATTTT
15 . few TRBJ2-5 TRBV7-6 CASSSGPTPQETQYF TGTGCCAGCAGCTCGGGACCGACGCCCCAAGAGACCCAGTACTTC
12 . . TRBJ1-6 TRBV11-2 CASSESNSPLHF TGTGCCAGCAGTGAAAGTAATTCACCCCTCCACTTT
13 TRBD1 . TRBJ1-1 TRBV12-5 CASGRQGNTEAFF TGTGCTAGTGGCCGACAGGGGAACACTGAAGCTTTCTTT
13 TRBD1 once TRBJ1-1 TRBV28 CASNGQGNTEAFF TGTGCCAGCAACGGACAGGGGAACACTGAAGCTTTCTTT
16 . . TRBJ2-5 TRBV9 CASSPYRARGEETQYF TGTGCCAGCAGCCCATATAGGGCCAGGGGGGAAGAGACCCAGTACTTC
17 TRBD2 . TRBJ2-7 TRBV11-2 CASSLVAGGPLSYEQYF TGTGCCAGCAGCTTAGTAGCGGGGGGGCCCCTGTCCTACGAGCAGTACTTC
16 . . TRBJ2-2 TRBV30 CAWRGLGTVRPGELFF TGTGCCTGGAGGGGACTCGGGACAGTTCGGCCCGGGGAGCTGTTTTTT
15 TRBD1 . TRBJ1-1 TRBV15 CATSRVGQGNTEAFF TGTGCCACCAGCAGAGTGGGACAGGGGAACACTGAAGCTTTCTTT